Below, 21 T cell receptor beta chains from the same sample are listed, as sequenced in a study of molecular identifiers for immune sequencing clone quantification. TCRdb independently ran MiXCR on the PCR reads; one entry per CDR3 protein. The sample holds about 40,000 distinct CDR3 sequences; approximately 22% are singletons and the top ten take 0.85% to 1%. The sequenced sample consisted of naive CD8+ T cells from blood, with Jurkat cell RNA spiked in. Specified subset: FACS-sorted CD8+CD4-CCR7+CD45RA+ naive T cells. These receptor sequences come from a human donor in good health. Some libraries in this study had Jurkat cell RNA spiked in.

This clonotype occurred many times. The V and J genes are TRBV20-1 and TRBJ2-1, with 7 bases identical to TRBD2. Trimming at V came to 0 bases and at J to 7 bases, leaving 9 bases not matched to a gene. Germline CDR1 is DFQATT and CDR2 is SNEGSKA (reference sequence). This CDR3 contains 15 residues. The CDR3 here is CSARDGGRAGNEQFF. The CDR3 nucleotides are TGCAGTGCTAGAGATGGGGGGAGGGCCGGGAATGAGCAGTTCTTC.

This clonotype has at least ten counts. J is TRBJ2-7 and V is TRBV4-2; D remains unclear. Germline CDR1 is LGHNA and CDR2 is YNFKEQ. The CDR3 length is 13 residues. Trimming pared 0 bases from V and 1 base from J, leaving 4 bases between. CDR3 nucleotides: TGTGCCAGCAGCCAAGAAACGTCCTACGAGCAGTACTTC. It encodes CASSQETSYEQYF.

For this clonotype: This may be a read error, as it is one base from a much larger clone. V usage is TRBV7-9 and J usage is TRBJ2-3, with 7 bases that match TRBD1. Germline assignment: CDR1 SEHNR and CDR2 FQNEAQ (reference sequence). The CDR3 has 16 residues. V was pared by 0 bases and J by 2 bases, with 5 bases of the junction left unmatched. The CDR3 nucleotides read TGTGCCAGCAGCTTAGCGGCAGGGGGAATCACAGATACGCAGTATTTT. Its translation: CASSLAAGGITDTQYF.

The rearrangement joins TRBV28 to TRBJ1-4; unclear D gene. Germline V gene data show CDR1 as MDHEN and CDR2 as SYDVKM. V was trimmed by 4 bases and J by 11 bases, leaving 17 bases between them. This CDR3 has 14 residues. CDR3 DNA: TGTGCCAGCAGTTATACCCCCAACGCGGGGAAACTGTTTTTT. Translation: CASSYTPNAGKLFF.

As for this clonotype: A clone one base away is much larger, so this may be a read error. V gene TRBV4-1 combines with J gene TRBJ2-3; 8 bases map to TRBD1. This CDR3 has 15 residues. Trimming at V came to 8 bases and at J to 5 bases, leaving 12 bases not matched to a gene. From germline, CDR1 is MGHRA and CDR2 YSYEKL. The CDR3 sequence: CASGPWTGTVDTQYF. In DNA form, the CDR3 reads TGCGCCAGCGGCCCCTGGACAGGGACGGTAGATACGCAGTATTTT.

The rearrangement links TRBV7-2 to TRBJ2-7; D not resolved. Germline CDR1 SGHTA, CDR2 FQGNSA. The CDR3 is made up of 12 amino acids. V lost 1 base, J lost 5 bases, and 6 bases lay in between. The CDR3 coding sequence is TGTGCCAGCAGCTTAGATTCCCACGAGCAGTACTTC. Translating it yields CASSLDSHEQYF.

This clonotype has at least ten counts. V and J are TRBV15 and TRBJ1-5, with TRBD1 as a possible D gene (6 bases). Trimming removed 3 bases at V and 6 bases at J, with 12 bases between. Germline V lookup: CDR1 LNHNV, CDR2 YYDKDF (reference sequence). The CDR3 is 14 amino acids. The CDR3 sequence: CATSRYRAGQPQHF. CDR3 DNA sequence: TGTGCCACCAGCAGGTACAGGGCGGGTCAGCCCCAGCATTTT.

Regarding this clonotype: This may stem from a read error, because a much larger clone lies one nucleotide away. This chain connects TRBV7-8 to TRBJ1-5, with D unresolved. The CDR3 runs 14 residues. Germline values: CDR1 SGHVS, CDR2 FQNEAQ. CDR3 DNA sequence: TGTGCCAGCAGCTGGACCGTTATGGATCAGTCCCAGCATTTT. Translating gives CASSWTVMDQSQHF.

In its sample, this clonotype was seen many times. The chain joins TRBV12-3 or TRBV12-4 to TRBJ2-6; maybe TRBD1 (5 bases). V lost 6 bases and J lost 0, with 15 bases in between. The CDR3 is 17 residues long. CDR3 amino acids: CASRKPDRSSGANVLTF. The CDR3 DNA follows: TGTGCCAGCAGAAAACCCGACAGATCCTCTGGGGCCAACGTCCTGACTTTC.

Comments on this clonotype: A much larger clone differs by one base, so this may be a read error. This chain connects TRBV4-3 to TRBJ2-3, with D unresolved. This CDR3 contains 13 residues. Germline loops: CDR1 LGHNA, CDR2 YSLEER. Deletions cut 1 base from V and 5 bases from J, with 7 bases between. CDR3: CASSQATIDTQYF. CDR3 nucleotides: TGCGCCAGCAGCCAAGCCACAATAGATACGCAGTATTTT.

The V call is TRBV19, the J call TRBJ2-3; 8 nucleotides align to TRBD1. Germline values: CDR1 LNHDA, CDR2 SQIVND (reference sequence). CDR3 length: 19 residues. Trimming at V came to 3 bases and at J to 4 bases, leaving 18 bases not matched to a gene. The CDR3 reads CASSMDGTGGIRSADTQYF. In DNA, the CDR3 is TGTGCCAGTAGTATGGATGGGACAGGAGGCATCCGGAGCGCAGATACGCAGTATTTT. The complete variable domain, with remaining parts taken from reference TRBV19 and TRBJ2-3, reads DGGITQSPKYLFRKEGQNVTLSCEQNLNHDAMYWYRQDPGQGLRLIYYSQIVNDFQKGDIAEGYSVSREKKESFPLTVTSAQKNPTAFYLCASSMDGTGGIRSADTQYFGPGTRLTVL.

This clonotype was seen repeatedly, ten times or more. The rearrangement uses TRBV19 and TRBJ2-7; TRBD1 aligns across 7 bases. V dropped 0 bases and J dropped 2; count of bases not matched to a gene: 4. CDR1 LNHDA and CDR2 SQIVND come from the germline V gene (reference sequence). The CDR3 extends over 15 amino acids. In nucleotides, the CDR3 is TGTGCCAGTAGTATAGACGGGACAGCAACCTACGAGCAGTACTTC. It yields the protein CASSIDGTATYEQYF.

This clonotype occurred many times. The chain couples TRBV27 to TRBJ2-7; 13 bases fit TRBD2. CDR1 and CDR2 from the germline V gene are MNHEY and SMNVEV (reference sequence). The V and J ends lost 4 bases and 4 bases, in that order; junction bases with no gene match: 4. This CDR3 has 15 amino acids. CDR3 sequence: CASSSGLAGAYEQYF. CDR3 nucleotide sequence: TGTGCCAGCAGTTCCGGACTAGCGGGAGCTTACGAGCAGTACTTC.

This clonotype was seen ten or more times. The chain links TRBV30 to TRBJ1-1; the D is unclear. Germline V lookup: CDR1 GTSNPN, CDR2 SVGIG (reference sequence). V gave up 1 base and J gave up 1 base, with 16 bases separating them. The CDR3 loop spans 16 amino acids. The CDR3: CAWSAAYGTENTEAFF. The CDR3 nucleotides read TGTGCCTGGAGTGCGGCGTATGGTACTGAGAACACTGAAGCTTTCTTT.

A note on this clonotype: A single base separates this from a much larger clone, so it may be a read error. The V and J genes are TRBV3-2 and TRBJ2-7; the listed D gene, TRBD2, was not tested against the DNA. TRBV3-2 is assigned pseudogene status. This CDR3 is 16 amino acids long. CDR3 sequence: CASSQDTGGRGHELYF. Written as DNA, the CDR3 is TGTGCCAGCAGCCAAGATACTGGCGGGAGGGGCCACGAGCTGTACTTC.

This clonotype occurred many times. This chain joins TRBV3-1 and TRBJ2-5; D perhaps matches TRBD1 (5 bases). The V gene lost 1 base and the J gene lost 5 bases, with 14 bases spanning the gap. Looked up from germline, CDR1 is LGHDT and CDR2 is YNNKEL (reference sequence). CDR3 length: 15 residues. CDR3 sequence reads: CASSQVGAPGETQYF. CDR3 coding DNA: TGTGCCAGCAGCCAAGTAGGGGCCCCAGGGGAGACCCAGTACTTC.

To note about this clonotype: This may stem from a read error, because a much larger clone lies one nucleotide away. V is TRBV2 and J is TRBJ2-1; TRBD2 might be the D (5 bases). The germline V and J ends were trimmed by 6 bases and 9 bases, with 15 bases remaining between them. Germline CDR1 is SNHLY and CDR2 is FYNNEI. CDR3 length: 13 residues. DNA for the CDR3: TGTGCCAGCAGGAATGTCGGGGAACGTGAGCAGTTCTTC. It yields the protein CASRNVGEREQFF.

The chain combines TRBV30 with TRBJ2-7; 12 bases agree with TRBD1. Per the germline V gene, CDR1 is GTSNPN and CDR2 is SVGIG (reference sequence). V was clipped by 2 bases and J by 5 bases; unmatched bases: 4. The CDR3 loop spans 14 amino acids. CDR3 amino acids: CAWSRGTGGDEQYF. The CDR3 DNA follows: TGTGCCTGGAGTCGGGGGACAGGGGGCGACGAGCAGTACTTC.

This clonotype was picked up a small number of times. A much more abundant neighbour one base away suggests this may be a read error. The chain links TRBV11-2 to TRBJ2-3; D gene ambiguous. The V end was cut by 0 bases, the J end by 2 bases, with 9 bases between. The V gene's germline CDR1 is SGHAT and CDR2 FQNNGV. This CDR3 spans 15 amino acids. CDR3 protein: CASSLEGFDTDTQYF. CDR3 nucleotides: TGTGCCAGCAGCTTAGAGGGGTTCGACACAGATACGCAGTATTTT. Using reference TRBV11-2 and TRBJ2-3 for the parts outside the CDR3, the full variable domain is EAGVAQSPRYKIIEKRQSVAFWCNPISGHATLYWYQQILGQGPKLLIQFQNNGVVDDSQLPKDRFSAERLKGVDSTLKIQPAKLEDSAVYLCASSLEGFDTDTQYFGPGTRLTVL.

Notes on this clonotype: This may come from a read error, since a much larger clone is one base off. The CDR3 DNA is TGTGCCAGCAGTGAAAACCAGTTAGCTAACTATGGCTACACCTTC. It translates to CASSENQLANYGYTF. The chain employs TRBV6-1 and TRBJ1-2; D not certain. Trimming removed 2 bases from V and 0 bases from J, with 10 bases in between. This CDR3 region has 15 residues. Germline loops: CDR1 MNHNS, CDR2 SASEGT.

The chain is built from TRBV6-2 or TRBV6-3 and TRBJ2-5; 8 nucleotides match TRBD2. The length of the CDR3 is 18 residues. J lost 5 bases, V lost 5 bases, and 19 bases had no gene match. The germline V gene has CDR1 MNHEY and CDR2 SVGEGT. The CDR3 region is CASSNHGTRWGGLETQYF. The DNA of the CDR3 is TGTGCCAGCAGTAACCACGGGACTAGATGGGGCGGATTGGAGACCCAGTACTTC.